This T cell receptor beta chain derives from a study of blood T cell repertoires in COVID-19. Sequenced by immunoSEQ multiplex PCR; TCRdb stores in-frame clones only, minus some. Of about 360,000 clones in the sample, roughly four fifths are singletons; the top ten hold about 1.2%. V lost 3 bases, J lost 8 bases, and 4 bases stayed unmatched. The CDR3 totals 13 residues. Germline CDR1 MDHEN, CDR2 SYDVKM. The clonotype comes from a human donor with acute or convalescent COVID-19. The donor label of this sample is uncertain. The chain employs TRBV28 and TRBJ1-2, with TRBD1 matching 9 bases. The sequencing input was peripheral blood. In DNA, the CDR3 is TGTGCCAGCAGTTTTCTACAGGGGGCAGGCTACACCTTC. Protein: CASSFLQGAGYTF.